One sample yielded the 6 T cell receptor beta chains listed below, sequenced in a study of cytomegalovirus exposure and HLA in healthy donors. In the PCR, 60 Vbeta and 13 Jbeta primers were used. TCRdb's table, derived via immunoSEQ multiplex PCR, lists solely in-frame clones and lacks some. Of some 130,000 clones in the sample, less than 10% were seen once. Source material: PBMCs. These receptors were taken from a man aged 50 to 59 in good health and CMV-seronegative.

The CDR3 bases are TGTGCCAGCAGCCTGGACAGATCTAACTATGGCTACACCTTC. Translating gives CASSLDRSNYGYTF. The chain has TRBV7-2 and TRBJ1-2, with a possible D match to TRBD1 (6 bases). The CDR3 is 14 residues long. V was shortened by 5 bases and J by 0 bases, with 10 bases between the two germline ends. Germline assignment: CDR1 SGHTA and CDR2 FQGNSA.

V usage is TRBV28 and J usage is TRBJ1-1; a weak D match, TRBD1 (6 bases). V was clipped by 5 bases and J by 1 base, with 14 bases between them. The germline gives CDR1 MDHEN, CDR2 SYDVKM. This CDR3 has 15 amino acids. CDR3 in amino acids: CASSAADRKNTEAFF. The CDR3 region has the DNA TGTGCCAGCAGTGCGGCGGACAGAAAGAACACTGAAGCTTTCTTT. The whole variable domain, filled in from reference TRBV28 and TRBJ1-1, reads DVKVTQSSRYLVKRTGEKVFLECVQDMDHENMFWYRQDPGLGLRLIYFSYDVKMKEKGDIPEGYSVSREKKERFSLILESASTNQTSMYLCASSAADRKNTEAFFGQGTRLTVV.

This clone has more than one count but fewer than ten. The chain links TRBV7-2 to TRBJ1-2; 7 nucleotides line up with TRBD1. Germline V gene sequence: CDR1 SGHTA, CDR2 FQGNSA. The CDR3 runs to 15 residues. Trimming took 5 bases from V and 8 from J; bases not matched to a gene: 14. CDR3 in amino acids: CASSPSLTGIIGYTF. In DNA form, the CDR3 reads TGTGCCAGCAGCCCCAGCCTGACAGGGATCATAGGCTACACCTTC.

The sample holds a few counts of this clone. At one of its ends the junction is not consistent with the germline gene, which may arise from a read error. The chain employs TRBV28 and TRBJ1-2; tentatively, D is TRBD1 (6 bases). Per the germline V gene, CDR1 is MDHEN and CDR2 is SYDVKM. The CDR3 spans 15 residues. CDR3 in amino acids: CASSSPGTGTRTSVF. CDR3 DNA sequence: TGTGCCAGCAGTTCCCCGGGAACAGGGACGAGGACTTCGGTCTTC.

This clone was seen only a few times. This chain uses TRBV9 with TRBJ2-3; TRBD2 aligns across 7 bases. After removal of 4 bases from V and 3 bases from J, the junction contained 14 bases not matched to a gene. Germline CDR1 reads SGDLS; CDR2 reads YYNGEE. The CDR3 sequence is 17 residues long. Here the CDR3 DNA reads TGTGCCAGCAGCCCACGGGGACTAACCCACGCAACAGATACGCAGTATTTT. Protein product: CASSPRGLTHATDTQYF.

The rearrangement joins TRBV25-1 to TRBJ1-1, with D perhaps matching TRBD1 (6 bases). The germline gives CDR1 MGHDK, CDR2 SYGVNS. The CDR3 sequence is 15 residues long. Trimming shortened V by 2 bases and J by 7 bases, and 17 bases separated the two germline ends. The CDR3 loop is CASSEGWGLTGEAFF. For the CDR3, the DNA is TGTGCCAGCAGTGAAGGCTGGGGGCTTACCGGTGAAGCTTTCTTT. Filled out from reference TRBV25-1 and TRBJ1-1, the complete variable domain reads EADIYQTPRYLVIGTGKKITLECSQTMGHDKMYWYQQDPGMELHLIHYSYGVNSTEKGDLSSESTVSRIRTEHFPLTLESARPSHTSQYLCASSEGWGLTGEAFFGQGTRLTVV.